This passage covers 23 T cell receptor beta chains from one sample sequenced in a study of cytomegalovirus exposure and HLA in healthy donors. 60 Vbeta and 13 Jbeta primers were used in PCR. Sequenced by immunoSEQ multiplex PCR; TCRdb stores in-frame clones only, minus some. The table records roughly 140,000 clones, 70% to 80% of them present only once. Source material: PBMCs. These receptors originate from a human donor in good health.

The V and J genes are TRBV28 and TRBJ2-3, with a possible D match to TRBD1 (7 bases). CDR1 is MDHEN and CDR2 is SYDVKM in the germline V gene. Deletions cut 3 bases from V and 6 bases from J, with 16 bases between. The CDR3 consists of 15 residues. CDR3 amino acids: CASSLAPQGGDTQYF. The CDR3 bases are TGTGCCAGCAGTTTGGCCCCGCAGGGGGGCGATACGCAGTATTTT.

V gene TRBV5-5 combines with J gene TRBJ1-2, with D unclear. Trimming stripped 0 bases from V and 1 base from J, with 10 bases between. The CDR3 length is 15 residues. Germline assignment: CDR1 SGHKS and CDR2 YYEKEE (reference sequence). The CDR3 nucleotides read TGTGCCAGCAGCTTGGCGCCGAGCTTTAACTATGGCTACACCTTC. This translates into CASSLAPSFNYGYTF.

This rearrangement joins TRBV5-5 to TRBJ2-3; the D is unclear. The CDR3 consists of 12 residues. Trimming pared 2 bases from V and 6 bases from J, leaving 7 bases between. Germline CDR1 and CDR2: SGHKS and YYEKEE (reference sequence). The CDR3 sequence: CASSFPSDTQYF. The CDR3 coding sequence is TGTGCCAGCAGCTTTCCGTCGGATACGCAGTATTTT.

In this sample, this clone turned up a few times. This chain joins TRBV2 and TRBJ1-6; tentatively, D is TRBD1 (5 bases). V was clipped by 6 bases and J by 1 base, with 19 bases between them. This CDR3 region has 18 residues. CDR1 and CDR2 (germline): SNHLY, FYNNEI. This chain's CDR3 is CASRQEGSSRSYNSPLHF. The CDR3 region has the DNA TGTGCCAGCAGACAGGAGGGCAGTTCGAGGTCCTATAATTCACCCCTCCACTTT.

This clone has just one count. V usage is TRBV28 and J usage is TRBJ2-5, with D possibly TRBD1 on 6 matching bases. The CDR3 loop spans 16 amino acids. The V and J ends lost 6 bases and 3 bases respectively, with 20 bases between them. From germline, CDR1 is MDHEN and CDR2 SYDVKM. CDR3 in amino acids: CASSIEQGFGKETQYF. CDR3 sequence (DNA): TGTGCCAGCAGCATTGAACAGGGATTCGGAAAAGAGACCCAGTACTTC. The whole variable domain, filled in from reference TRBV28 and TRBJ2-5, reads DVKVTQSSRYLVKRTGEKVFLECVQDMDHENMFWYRQDPGLGLRLIYFSYDVKMKEKGDIPEGYSVSREKKERFSLILESASTNQTSMYLCASSIEQGFGKETQYFGPGTRLLVL.

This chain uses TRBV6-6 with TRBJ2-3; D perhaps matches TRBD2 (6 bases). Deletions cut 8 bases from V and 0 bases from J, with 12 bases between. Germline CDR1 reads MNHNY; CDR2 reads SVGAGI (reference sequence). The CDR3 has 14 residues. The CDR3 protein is CASWLAKSTDTQYF. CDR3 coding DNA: TGTGCCAGCTGGCTAGCGAAGAGCACAGATACGCAGTATTTT.

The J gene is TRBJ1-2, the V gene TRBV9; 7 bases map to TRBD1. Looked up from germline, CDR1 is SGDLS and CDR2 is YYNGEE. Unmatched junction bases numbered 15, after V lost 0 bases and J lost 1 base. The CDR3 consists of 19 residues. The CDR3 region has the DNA TGTGCCAGCAGCGTAGCCCTAGACAGGGCCCCAAGGGGTAACTATGGCTACACCTTC. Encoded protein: CASSVALDRAPRGNYGYTF. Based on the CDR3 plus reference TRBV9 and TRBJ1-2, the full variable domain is DSGVTQTPKHLITATGQRVTLRCSPRSGDLSVYWYQQSLDQGLQFLIQYYNGEERAKGNILERFSAQQFPDLHSELNLSSLELGDSALYFCASSVALDRAPRGNYGYTFGSGTRLTVV.

The CDR3 spells CSVEDHNIPMDYGYTF. In DNA, the CDR3 is TGCAGCGTTGAAGATCATAACATCCCGATGGACTATGGCTACACCTTC. The J gene is TRBJ1-2, the V gene TRBV29-1, with D uncertain. Between the trimmed V and J ends, which lost 0 bases and 3 bases, there was a span of 17 bases. This CDR3 has 16 residues. CDR1 is SQVTM, CDR2 ANQGSEA, per germline. The whole variable domain, remainder taken from reference TRBV29-1 and TRBJ1-2, is SAVISQKPSRDICQRGTSLTIQCQVDSQVTMMFWYRQQPGQSLTLIATANQGSEATYESGFVIDKFPISRPNLTFSTLTVSNMSPEDSSIYLCSVEDHNIPMDYGYTFGSGTRLTVV.

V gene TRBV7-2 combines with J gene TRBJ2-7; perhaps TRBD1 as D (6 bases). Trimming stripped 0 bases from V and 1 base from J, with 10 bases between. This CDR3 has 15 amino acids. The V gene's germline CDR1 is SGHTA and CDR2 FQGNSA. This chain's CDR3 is CASSLAPGASYEQYF. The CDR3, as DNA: TGTGCCAGCAGCTTAGCGCCAGGGGCATCCTACGAGCAGTACTTC.

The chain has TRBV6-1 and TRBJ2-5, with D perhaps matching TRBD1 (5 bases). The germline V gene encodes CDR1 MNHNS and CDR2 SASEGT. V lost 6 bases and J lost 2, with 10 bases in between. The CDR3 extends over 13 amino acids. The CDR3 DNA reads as TGTGCCAGCAGAGAGGACATACAAGAGACCCAGTACTTC. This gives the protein CASREDIQETQYF.

The CDR3 spells CASSLQYTGELFF. CDR3 coding DNA: TGTGCCAGCAGCTTACAGTATACCGGGGAGCTGTTTTTT. The V and J genes are TRBV7-9 and TRBJ2-2, with unresolved D. In germline, CDR1 is SEHNR, CDR2 FQNEAQ (reference sequence). The CDR3 covers 13 residues. V shed 2 bases and J shed 5 bases, with 6 bases lying between them.

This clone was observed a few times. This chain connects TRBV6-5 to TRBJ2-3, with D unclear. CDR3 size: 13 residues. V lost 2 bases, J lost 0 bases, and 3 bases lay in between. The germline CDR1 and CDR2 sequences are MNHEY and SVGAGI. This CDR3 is CASSYRSTDTQYF. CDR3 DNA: TGTGCCAGCAGTTACCGTAGCACAGATACGCAGTATTTT.

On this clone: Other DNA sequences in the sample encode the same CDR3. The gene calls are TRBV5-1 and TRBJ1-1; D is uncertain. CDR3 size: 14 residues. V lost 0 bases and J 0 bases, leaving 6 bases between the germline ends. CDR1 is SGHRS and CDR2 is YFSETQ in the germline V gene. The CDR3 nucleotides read TGCGCCAGCAGCTTGGTGGCTGTGAACACTGAAGCTTTCTTT. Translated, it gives CASSLVAVNTEAFF.

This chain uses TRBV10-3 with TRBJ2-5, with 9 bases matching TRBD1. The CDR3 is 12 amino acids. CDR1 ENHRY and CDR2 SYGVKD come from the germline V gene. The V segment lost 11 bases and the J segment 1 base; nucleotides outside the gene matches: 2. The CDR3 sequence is CASGQGQETQYF. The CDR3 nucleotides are TGTGCCTCGGGACAGGGCCAAGAGACCCAGTACTTC.

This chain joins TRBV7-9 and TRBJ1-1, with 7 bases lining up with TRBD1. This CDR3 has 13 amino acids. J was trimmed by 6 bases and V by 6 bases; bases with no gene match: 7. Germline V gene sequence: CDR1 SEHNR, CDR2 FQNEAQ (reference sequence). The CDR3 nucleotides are TGTGCCAGCAGGTCCATGGACAGGCCTGAAGCTTTCTTT. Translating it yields CASRSMDRPEAFF. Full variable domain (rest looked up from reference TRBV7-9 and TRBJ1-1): DTGVSQNPRHKITKRGQNVTFRCDPISEHNRLYWYRQTLGQGPEFLTYFQNEAQLEKSRLLSDRFSAERPKGSFSTLEIQRTEQGDSAMYLCASRSMDRPEAFFGQGTRLTVV.

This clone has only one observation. The CDR3 DNA sequence: TGTGCCAGCTCACCTCTACCGGACAGGGACAACTATGGCTACACCTTC. This gives the protein CASSPLPDRDNYGYTF. The chain joins TRBV18 to TRBJ1-2, with TRBD1 matching 8 bases. Germline V gene sequence: CDR1 KGHSH, CDR2 LQKENI. This CDR3 comprises 16 residues. Unmatched junction bases numbered 8, after V lost 3 bases and J lost 2 bases. Full variable domain (remainder filled in from reference TRBV18 and TRBJ1-2): NAGVMQNPRHLVRRRGQEARLRCSPMKGHSHVYWYRQLPEEGLKFMVYLQKENIIDESGMPKERFSAEFPKEGPSILRIQQVVRGDSAAYFCASSPLPDRDNYGYTFGSGTRLTVV.

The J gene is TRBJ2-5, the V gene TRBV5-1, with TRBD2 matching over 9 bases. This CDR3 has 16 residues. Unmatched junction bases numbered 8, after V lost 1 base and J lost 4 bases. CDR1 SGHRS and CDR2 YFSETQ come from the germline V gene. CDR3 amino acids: CASSLIGGGAAETQYF. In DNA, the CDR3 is TGCGCCAGCAGCTTGATTGGCGGGGGGGCCGCAGAGACCCAGTACTTC.

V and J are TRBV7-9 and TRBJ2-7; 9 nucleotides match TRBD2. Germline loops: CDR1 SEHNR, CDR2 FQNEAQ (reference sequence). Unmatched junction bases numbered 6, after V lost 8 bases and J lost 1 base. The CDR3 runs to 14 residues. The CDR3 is CASSTSGHSYEQYF. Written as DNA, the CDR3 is TGTGCCAGCTCGACTAGCGGTCATTCCTACGAGCAGTACTTC.

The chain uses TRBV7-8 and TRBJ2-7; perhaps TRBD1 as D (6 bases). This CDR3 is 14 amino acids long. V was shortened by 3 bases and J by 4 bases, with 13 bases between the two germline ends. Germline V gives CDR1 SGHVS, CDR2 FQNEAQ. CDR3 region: CASSFGRGIYEQYF. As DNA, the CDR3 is TGTGCCAGCAGCTTTGGCAGGGGCATTTACGAGCAGTACTTC.

The DNA for the CDR3 is TGTGCCAGTAGTATTGGCAGGGCTCACACTGAAGCTTTCTTT. Translated, it gives CASSIGRAHTEAFF. The chain employs TRBV19 and TRBJ1-1, with a tentative D call TRBD1 (5 bases). This CDR3 is built from 14 residues. V was cut by 3 bases and J by 3 bases, with 11 bases left in between. Germline CDR1 reads LNHDA; CDR2 reads SQIVND (reference sequence). Together with reference TRBV19 and TRBJ1-1, the CDR3 gives the full variable domain: DGGITQSPKYLFRKEGQNVTLSCEQNLNHDAMYWYRQDPGQGLRLIYYSQIVNDFQKGDIAEGYSVSREKKESFPLTVTSAQKNPTAFYLCASSIGRAHTEAFFGQGTRLTVV.

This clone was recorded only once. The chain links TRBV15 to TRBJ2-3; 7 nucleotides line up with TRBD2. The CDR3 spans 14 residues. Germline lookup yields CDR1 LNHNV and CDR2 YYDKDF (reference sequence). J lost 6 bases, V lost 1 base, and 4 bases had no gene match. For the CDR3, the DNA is TGTGCCACCAGCAGAGTCCGGGACTACGATACGCAGTATTTT. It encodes CATSRVRDYDTQYF.

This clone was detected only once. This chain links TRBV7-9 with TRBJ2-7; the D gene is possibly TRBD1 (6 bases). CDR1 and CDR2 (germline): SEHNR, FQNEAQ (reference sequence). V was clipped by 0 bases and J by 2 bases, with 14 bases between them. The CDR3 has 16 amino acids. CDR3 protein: CASSLALQGSTYEQYF. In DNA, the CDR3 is TGTGCCAGCAGCTTAGCACTTCAGGGGTCCACCTACGAGCAGTACTTC.

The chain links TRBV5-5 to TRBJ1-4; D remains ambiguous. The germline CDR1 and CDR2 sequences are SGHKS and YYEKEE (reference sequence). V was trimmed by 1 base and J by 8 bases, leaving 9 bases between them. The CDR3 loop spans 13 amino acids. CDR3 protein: CASSLYLGEKLFF. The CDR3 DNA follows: TGTGCCAGCAGCTTGTACCTAGGAGAAAAACTGTTTTTT.